The 18 T cell receptor beta chains in this list originate from one sample, sequenced in a study of T cells in Graves' hyperthyroidism and ophthalmopathy. Amplification yielded TCR beta CDR3 regions, with RNA transcripts as the source. First-round RT-PCR with HTBI primers amplified the TCR CDR3 region. MiXCR, run by TCRdb on the multiplex PCR reads, gives a single entry per CDR3 protein. The data contain about 250,000 distinct CDR3 sequences, around 26% of them seen just once; the ten biggest clones take up about a third. Sequencing was done on a sample of blood. The origin of the receptors is a woman aged 40 to 50 with Graves' ophthalmopathy.

This clonotype was detected many times. This chain joins TRBV18 and TRBJ1-5; possible D gene TRBD1, 6 bases. V lost 4 bases and J 0 bases, leaving 7 bases between the germline ends. Germline assignment: CDR1 KGHSH and CDR2 LQKENI. The CDR3 sequence is 14 residues long. The CDR3 DNA follows: TGTGCCAGCTCACTGACAGGTAGCAATCAGCCCCAGCATTTT. Amino acid sequence: CASSLTGSNQPQHF. Together with reference TRBV18 and TRBJ1-5, the CDR3 gives the full variable domain: NAGVMQNPRHLVRRRGQEARLRCSPMKGHSHVYWYRQLPEEGLKFMVYLQKENIIDESGMPKERFSAEFPKEGPSILRIQQVVRGDSAAYFCASSLTGSNQPQHFGDGTRLSIL.

This clonotype was found many times. This chain joins TRBV24-1 and TRBJ2-3, with TRBD2 matching 9 bases. Trimming at V came to 4 bases and at J to 5 bases, leaving 9 bases not matched to a gene. Germline CDR1 and CDR2: KGHDR and SFDVKD. This CDR3 region has 16 residues. The CDR3 protein is CATSDPVAGAIDTQYF. Written as DNA, the CDR3 is TGTGCCACCAGTGACCCCGTAGCGGGAGCGATAGATACGCAGTATTTT.

This clonotype was detected a few times. This may come from a read error, since a much larger clone is one base off. The V gene is TRBV9, the J gene TRBJ2-2; D not resolved. CDR3 length: 14 residues. Germline values: CDR1 SGDLS, CDR2 YYNGEE. CDR3 nucleotides: TGTGCCAGCAGCGGTGGGGTGAACATCGGGGAGCTGTTTTTT. This gives the protein CASSGGVNIGELFF.

Notes on this clonotype: An end of the junction does not agree with germline; a read error may underlie this. The chain joins TRBV10-3 to TRBJ2-7; the D gene is possibly TRBD2 (6 bases). The CDR3 is made up of 15 amino acids. Germline CDR1 is ENHRY and CDR2 is SYGVKD. CDR3: CAISTVLGGPNEQSF. In nucleotides, the CDR3 is TGTGCCATCAGTACCGTCCTGGGAGGTCCCAACGAGCAGTCCTTC.

The gene calls are TRBV20-1 and TRBJ2-7; tentatively, D is TRBD2 (5 bases). Judging by the DNA end, TRBJ2-1 fits better; the J call may be wrong. The CDR3 runs to 15 residues. From germline, CDR1 is DFQATT and CDR2 SNEGSKA (reference sequence). The CDR3 bases are TGCAGTGCTAGGTTCGTTATCGGGAACTCCTACGAGCAGTTCTTC. Translating it yields CSARFVIGNSYEQFF.

The chain uses TRBV5-1 and TRBJ1-2, with 7 bases lining up with TRBD1. The CDR3 length is 15 residues. The trim removed 0 bases at V and 5 bases at J, leaving 7 bases unmatched. Germline V gives CDR1 SGHRS, CDR2 YFSETQ. CDR3 protein: CASSLVSGGSYGYTF. CDR3 coding DNA: TGCGCCAGCAGCTTGGTATCAGGGGGAAGTTATGGCTACACCTTC. The full variable domain, in which reference TRBV5-1 and TRBJ1-2 provide the parts outside the CDR3, is KAGVTQTPRYLIKTRGQQVTLSCSPISGHRSVSWYQQTPGQGLQFLFEYFSETQRNKGNFPGRFSGRQFSNSRSEMNVSTLELGDSALYLCASSLVSGGSYGYTFGSGTRLTVV.

This clonotype came up many times. The chain joins TRBV5-1 to TRBJ1-3, with D tentatively TRBD1 (6 bases). This CDR3 region has 14 residues. Trimming shortened V by 3 bases and J by 8 bases, and 15 bases separated the two germline ends. Per germline, CDR1 SGHRS and CDR2 YFSETQ. CDR3 loop: CASSSGGTSDTIYF. The CDR3 bases are TGCGCCAGCAGCTCCGGGGGGACAAGCGACACCATATATTTT.

There are many counts of this clonotype. The gene calls are TRBV19 and TRBJ2-5; 7 bases agree with TRBD2. This CDR3 region has 14 residues. From germline, CDR1 is LNHDA and CDR2 SQIVND (reference sequence). V was pared by 1 base and J by 2 bases, with 1 base of the junction left unmatched. The CDR3 region is CASSIGGGQETQYF. DNA for the CDR3: TGTGCCAGTAGTATAGGGGGGGGGCAAGAGACCCAGTACTTC.

This clonotype was detected many times. The rearrangement uses TRBV28 and TRBJ1-2; 7 nucleotides line up with TRBD1. CDR3 size: 14 residues. Trimming cost V 4 bases and J 4 bases; bases outside gene matches: 6. Germline values: CDR1 MDHEN, CDR2 SYDVKM. CDR3 DNA sequence: TGTGCCAGCAGTTCATCGGGACAGATCTATGGCTACACCTTC. It codes for CASSSSGQIYGYTF.

This clonotype has ten or more counts. J is TRBJ2-7 and V is TRBV6-5; tentative D call: TRBD1 (7 bases). Between the trimmed V and J ends, which lost 2 bases and 3 bases, there was a span of 11 bases. CDR3 length: 14 amino acids. Germline CDR1 MNHEY, CDR2 SVGAGI. CDR3 DNA sequence: TGTGCCAGCAGTTACACCCAGGGGGGCTACGAGCAGTACTTC. The encoded protein is CASSYTQGGYEQYF.

The CDR3 spells CASSPISDQETQYF. In DNA, the CDR3 is TGCGCCAGCAGCCCAATTTCAGATCAAGAGACCCAGTACTTC. The J gene is TRBJ2-5, the V gene TRBV4-1; no definite D call. From germline, CDR1 is MGHRA and CDR2 YSYEKL. Trimming removed 4 bases at V and 2 bases at J, with 11 bases between. This CDR3 comprises 14 residues.

This clonotype was seen repeatedly, ten times or more. The J gene is TRBJ1-2, the V gene TRBV9, with D maybe TRBD1 (6 bases). There are 13 residues in the CDR3. V lost 0 bases and J 8 bases, leaving 11 bases between the germline ends. CDR1 and CDR2 (germline): SGDLS, YYNGEE. The CDR3 protein is CASSVGTGMGYTF. The CDR3 DNA follows: TGTGCCAGCAGCGTAGGAACAGGGATGGGCTACACCTTC.

In its sample, this clonotype was seen many times. The rearrangement joins TRBV19 to TRBJ1-1; D ambiguous. CDR3 length: 14 amino acids. V lost 3 bases, J lost 0 bases, and 8 bases lay in between. The germline CDR1 and CDR2 sequences are LNHDA and SQIVND (reference sequence). CDR3 in DNA: TGTGCCAGTAGTATCGGTGAGATGAACACTGAAGCTTTCTTT. Protein product: CASSIGEMNTEAFF.

There are many counts of this clonotype. The chain has TRBV19 and TRBJ2-5; 9 nucleotides line up with TRBD1. V shed 7 bases and J 5 bases; nucleotides not matched to a gene: 8. CDR3 length: 14 amino acids. The germline CDR1 and CDR2 sequences are LNHDA and SQIVND (reference sequence). In nucleotides, the CDR3 is TGTGCCAGTAAAACACAGGGGGCGCGTGAGACCCAGTACTTC. It translates to CASKTQGARETQYF.

This clonotype was seen ten or more times. CDR3 residues: CASSFKGLYGYTF. CDR3 coding DNA: TGTGCCAGCAGTTTCAAGGGACTCTATGGCTACACCTTC. This chain connects TRBV27 to TRBJ1-2, with a possible D match to TRBD1 (5 bases). CDR3 length equals 13 residues. Trimming stripped 3 bases from V and 4 bases from J, with 9 bases between. In germline, CDR1 is MNHEY, CDR2 SMNVEV (reference sequence).

In this sample, this clonotype turned up many times. This chain links TRBV2 with TRBJ1-1, with D unresolved. The CDR3 runs 13 residues. V lost 7 bases and J 7 bases, leaving 16 bases between the germline ends. The germline gives CDR1 SNHLY, CDR2 FYNNEI. DNA for the CDR3: TGTGCCAGCAAGGAGCCCGGCAGTATTGAAGCTTTCTTT. It is translated as CASKEPGSIEAFF.

This clonotype was seen ten or more times. This chain uses TRBV6-5 with TRBJ2-5, with TRBD1 as a possible D gene (5 bases). The CDR3 contains 15 residues. V was trimmed by 7 bases and J by 5 bases, leaving 20 bases between them. Germline CDR1 and CDR2: MNHEY and SVGAGI. The CDR3 reads CASTKSTDPTETQYF. The CDR3 region has the DNA TGTGCCAGCACCAAGTCGACAGACCCGACGGAGACCCAGTACTTC.

This clonotype turned up a few times. V and J are TRBV20-1 and TRBJ1-6; 9 bases agree with TRBD1. Germline assignment: CDR1 DFQATT and CDR2 SNEGSKA (reference sequence). Trimming cost V 4 bases and J 10 bases; bases outside gene matches: 11. The CDR3 runs 15 residues. The CDR3: CSANVRDRVTSPLHF. DNA of the CDR3: TGCAGTGCTAACGTCCGGGACAGGGTAACCTCACCCCTCCACTTT.